One sample yielded the 24 T cell receptor beta chains listed below, sequenced in a study of Ad26.COV2.S vaccination and SARS-CoV-2 variants. Treatment noted: roughly 19 received Ad26.COV2.S at low or high dose, single or two shots; 5 received placebo; per-sample allocation not given. The study sampled participants on day 63 after the first vaccine or placebo injection. Some clones are missing from TCRdb's copy, which holds only in-frame ones; the method was immunoSEQ multiplex PCR. The sample includes around 300,000 clones, approximately 86% of them seen just once. The sequences come from peripheral blood, collected in a trial of Ad26.COV2.S vaccine versus placebo. The receptors originated from a person between 18 and 60 years old who received the Ad26.COV2.S COVID-19 vaccine or a placebo.

This chain links TRBV7-9 with TRBJ1-4; a weak D match, TRBD1 (6 bases). This CDR3 comprises 15 residues. Trimming took 5 bases from V and 4 from J, leaving 14 bases between them. The germline gives CDR1 SEHNR, CDR2 FQNEAQ (reference sequence). CDR3: CASSRVVGGNEKLFF. In nucleotides, the CDR3 is TGTGCCAGCAGCCGCGTCGTAGGGGGTAATGAAAAACTGTTTTTT.

This chain uses TRBV27 with TRBJ1-5; D gene uncertain. The V and J ends lost 6 bases and 2 bases respectively, with 8 bases between them. Per the germline V gene, CDR1 is MNHEY and CDR2 is SMNVEV (reference sequence). This CDR3 has 13 amino acids. The CDR3 coding sequence is TGTGCCAGCAGGAATCATGGCAATCAGCCCCAGCATTTT. It translates to CASRNHGNQPQHF.

The chain couples TRBV24-1 to TRBJ1-2; D call uncertain. The CDR3 runs to 14 residues. Germline values: CDR1 KGHDR, CDR2 SFDVKD. The ends were cut back, 0 bases at V and 7 bases at J, with 11 bases in the middle. This chain's CDR3 is CATSDLPEGTGYTF. Written as DNA, the CDR3 is TGTGCCACCAGTGATTTGCCGGAAGGAACTGGCTACACCTTC.

The CDR3 region has the DNA TGTGCCAGCAGCCAAGAAACTAAGCAGTTCTTC. Its protein is CASSQETKQFF. The V call is TRBV3-1 (or the pseudogene TRBV3-2), the J call TRBJ2-1; D unclear. The length of the CDR3 is 11 residues. V lost 0 bases and J 11 bases, leaving 5 bases between the germline ends. Per the germline V gene, CDR1 is LGHDT and CDR2 is YNNKEL (reference sequence).

The chain employs TRBV2 and TRBJ2-7, with 12 bases aligning to TRBD2. This CDR3 contains 15 residues. The junction had 4 bases not matched to a gene; V was cut back by 6 bases and J by 1 base. The V gene's germline CDR1 is SNHLY and CDR2 FYNNEI. The CDR3 sequence is CASRVTSGGSYEQYF. CDR3 nucleotides: TGTGCCAGCAGAGTTACTAGCGGGGGGTCCTACGAGCAGTACTTC.

The V call is TRBV11-1, the J call TRBJ2-1; D is possibly TRBD2 (6 bases). Germline V gives CDR1 SGHAT, CDR2 FQDESV (reference sequence). The V end was cut by 3 bases, the J end by 9 bases, with 15 bases between. This CDR3 spans 14 amino acids. This chain's CDR3 is CASSFGTPSFEQFF. The CDR3 DNA sequence: TGTGCCAGCAGCTTCGGGACTCCTTCCTTTGAGCAGTTCTTC.

The chain uses TRBV5-1 and TRBJ2-5; the D is unclear. The CDR3 has 13 amino acids. CDR1 is SGHRS, CDR2 YFSETQ, per germline. Trimming stripped 2 bases from V and 8 bases from J, with 13 bases between. CDR3 nucleotide sequence: TGCGCCAGCAGCTTAAACCGGGTCCTAACCCAGTACTTC. As protein: CASSLNRVLTQYF.

This clone came up once. The chain recombines TRBV27 with TRBJ2-2; D is possibly TRBD2 (6 bases). The germline CDR1 and CDR2 sequences are MNHEY and SMNVEV (reference sequence). The CDR3 spans 11 residues. V was clipped by 8 bases and J by 13 bases, with 14 bases between them. DNA for the CDR3: TGTGCCAGCGGGGGGAATGGGAGGCTGTTTTTT. Translating gives CASGGNGRLFF.

The chain links TRBV27 to TRBJ1-5, with D perhaps TRBD1 (5 bases). Trimming pared 4 bases from V and 1 base from J, leaving 17 bases between. This CDR3 spans 17 amino acids. Germline V CDR1 and CDR2: MNHEY, SMNVEV (reference sequence). In DNA, the CDR3 is TGTGCCAGCAGTTCCTTCGGCGGCGGGGGAAGCAATCAGCCCCAGCATTTT. This encodes CASSSFGGGGSNQPQHF.

The chain employs TRBV4-1 and TRBJ2-1; TRBD2 agrees at 8 bases. J was trimmed by 2 bases and V by 0 bases; bases with no gene match: 0. Germline assignment: CDR1 MGHRA and CDR2 YSYEKL. This CDR3 is built from 15 residues. CDR3 coding DNA: TGCGCCAGCAGCCAAGAACTAGCGGCCTACAATGAGCAGTTCTTC. It encodes CASSQELAAYNEQFF.

V is TRBV6-5 and J is TRBJ1-2; 7 nucleotides align to TRBD1. CDR1 MNHEY and CDR2 SVGAGI come from the germline V gene. The CDR3 totals 13 residues. V lost 5 bases and J lost 5; bases outside the gene matches: 5. Here the CDR3 DNA reads TGTGCCAGCAGTCTCCCAGGGGGGTATGGCTACACCTTC. Translating it yields CASSLPGGYGYTF.

The genes are TRBV11-2 and TRBJ2-7; D unclear. Looked up from germline, CDR1 is SGHAT and CDR2 is FQNNGV. V lost 4 bases to trimming and J lost 4 bases, with 8 bases between them. The CDR3 consists of 12 residues. In DNA form, the CDR3 reads TGTGCCAGCAGCTCCAACCTGTACGAGCAGTACTTC. This codes for CASSSNLYEQYF.

The V call is TRBV11-2, the J call TRBJ1-1; D unclear. The V gene's germline CDR1 is SGHAT and CDR2 FQNNGV. Deletions cut 3 bases from V and 3 bases from J, with 2 bases between. The CDR3 runs to 11 residues. CDR3 loop: CASSFDTEAFF. The CDR3 DNA reads TGTGCCAGCAGCTTCGACACTGAAGCTTTCTTT.

The chain recombines TRBV12-3 or TRBV12-4 with TRBJ2-7; D tentatively reads TRBD1 or TRBD2 (5 bases each). V lost 0 bases to trimming and J lost 6 bases, with 9 bases between them. The CDR3 covers 13 residues. CDR3 in DNA: TGTGCCAGCAGTTTAGCTTCCGGGACCGAGCAGTACTTC. It yields the protein CASSLASGTEQYF.

This rearrangement joins TRBV30 to TRBJ2-5, with 7 positions matching TRBD1. The trim removed 0 bases at V and 5 bases at J, leaving 9 bases unmatched. Germline CDR1 GTSNPN, CDR2 SVGIG (reference sequence). CDR3 length: 15 residues. CDR3 in amino acids: CAWSVRGRGLETQYF. CDR3 coding DNA: TGTGCCTGGAGTGTACGGGGAAGGGGGCTGGAGACCCAGTACTTC. The full variable domain, completed using reference TRBV30 and TRBJ2-5, is SQTIHQWPATLVQPVGSPLSLECTVEGTSNPNLYWYRQAAGRGLQLLFYSVGIGQISSEVPQNLSASRPQDRQFILSSKKLLLSDSGFYLCAWSVRGRGLETQYFGPGTRLLVL.

The genes are TRBV10-3 and TRBJ1-5; 7 nucleotides match TRBD1. V shed 3 bases and J 2 bases; nucleotides not matched to a gene: 1. Germline V gene sequence: CDR1 ENHRY, CDR2 SYGVKD. This CDR3 spans 14 amino acids. CDR3 bases: TGTGCCATCAGTGACACAGGGGGCAATCAGCCCCAGCATTTT. It codes for CAISDTGGNQPQHF.

This clone was recorded only once. The chain recombines TRBV24-1 with TRBJ1-4; D unresolved. V lost 2 bases, J lost 5 bases, and 8 bases lay in between. Germline V lookup: CDR1 KGHDR, CDR2 SFDVKD. The CDR3 consists of 14 residues. The DNA of the CDR3 is TGTGCCACCAGTGATTCTGGATCGAATGAAAAACTGTTTTTT. This gives the protein CATSDSGSNEKLFF.

The chain links TRBV6-5 to TRBJ1-1; unclear D gene. This CDR3 has 13 amino acids. The V and J ends lost 4 bases and 1 base respectively, with 7 bases between them. Germline CDR1 reads MNHEY; CDR2 reads SVGAGI. CDR3 residues: CASSWSENTEAFF. In DNA, the CDR3 is TGTGCCAGCAGTTGGTCGGAGAACACTGAAGCTTTCTTT.

V gene TRBV3-1 (or the pseudogene TRBV3-2) combines with J gene TRBJ1-1; D is undetermined. This CDR3 comprises 15 residues. CDR1 and CDR2 (germline): LGHDT, YNNKEL (reference sequence). The V and J ends lost 4 bases and 2 bases respectively, with 14 bases between them. The CDR3 reads CASSRYTSANTEAFF. In DNA form, the CDR3 reads TGTGCCAGCAGCCGATACACCTCGGCCAACACTGAAGCTTTCTTT.

The chain combines TRBV6-2 or TRBV6-3 with TRBJ2-7; 7 nucleotides line up with TRBD1. Germline loops: CDR1 MNHEY, CDR2 SVGEGT. This CDR3 is 16 amino acids long. The junction had 8 bases not matched to a gene; V was cut back by 0 bases and J by 3 bases. CDR3 DNA: TGTGCCAGCAGTTACTCGCCACGGACAGGCTACTACGAGCAGTACTTC. This encodes CASSYSPRTGYYEQYF.

This CDR3 is CAWATVSGANVLTF. The DNA of the CDR3 is TGTGCCTGGGCGACAGTCTCTGGGGCCAACGTCCTGACTTTC. This rearrangement joins TRBV30 to TRBJ2-6; the D gene is possibly TRBD1 (5 bases). This CDR3 is 14 amino acids long. V gave up 5 bases and J gave up 0 bases, with 8 bases separating them. Looked up from germline, CDR1 is GTSNPN and CDR2 is SVGIG (reference sequence).

The genes are TRBV19 and TRBJ2-1; 7 positions agree with TRBD1. The germline gives CDR1 LNHDA, CDR2 SQIVND (reference sequence). J gave up 6 bases and V 3 bases, and 8 bases lay outside the gene matches. The CDR3 has 15 residues. The CDR3: CASSIKGARSNEQFF. In DNA, the CDR3 is TGTGCCAGTAGTATCAAGGGGGCCCGGAGCAATGAGCAGTTCTTC.

The gene calls are TRBV7-8 and TRBJ2-1; weak D call: TRBD2 (7 bases). Per germline, CDR1 SGHVS and CDR2 FQNEAQ. CDR3 size: 15 residues. V gave up 1 base and J gave up 3 bases, with 10 bases separating them. CDR3 coding DNA: TGTGCCAGCAGCTTAGGGGGGGGCCTCTACAATGAGCAGTTCTTC. This gives the protein CASSLGGGLYNEQFF.

The chain's CDR3 is CASSGRPGQFSSAEAFF. CDR3 DNA sequence: TGTGCCAGCAGTGGCCGACCGGGACAGTTTTCTTCAGCTGAAGCTTTCTTT. The chain recombines TRBV6-1 with TRBJ1-1; 7 nucleotides align to TRBD1. This CDR3 region has 17 residues. V lost 4 bases, J lost 6 bases, and 17 bases stayed unmatched. Germline lookup yields CDR1 MNHNS and CDR2 SASEGT.